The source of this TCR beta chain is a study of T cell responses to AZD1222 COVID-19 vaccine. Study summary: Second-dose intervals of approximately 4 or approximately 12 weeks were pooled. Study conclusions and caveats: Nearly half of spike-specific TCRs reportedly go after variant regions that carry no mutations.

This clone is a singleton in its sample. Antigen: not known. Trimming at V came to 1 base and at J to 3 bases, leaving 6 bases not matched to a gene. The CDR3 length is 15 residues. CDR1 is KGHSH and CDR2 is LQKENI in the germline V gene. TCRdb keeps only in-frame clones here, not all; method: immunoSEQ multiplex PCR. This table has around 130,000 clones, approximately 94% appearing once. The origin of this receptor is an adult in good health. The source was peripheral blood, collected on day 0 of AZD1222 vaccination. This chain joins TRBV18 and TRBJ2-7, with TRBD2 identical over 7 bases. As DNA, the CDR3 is TGTGCCAGCTCACCACGGGCAACTAGCGTCTACGAGCAGTACTTC. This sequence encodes CASSPRATSVYEQYF. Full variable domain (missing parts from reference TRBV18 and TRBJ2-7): NAGVMQNPRHLVRRRGQEARLRCSPMKGHSHVYWYRQLPEEGLKFMVYLQKENIIDESGMPKERFSAEFPKEGPSILRIQQVVRGDSAAYFCASSPRATSVYEQYFGPGTRLTVT.